These T cell receptor beta chains were read from a single sample in a study of T-cell memory formation after mild COVID-19. Each CDR3 protein is one row after TCRdb ran MiXCR on the 5' RACE reads. Here the sample spans nearly 200,000 distinct CDR3 sequences, roughly 18% being singletons. Sample: PBMCs or a T cell subset sorted from them (not recorded which). Receptor source: an adult woman who had mild COVID-19 (a few samples of this study predate the infection). Cell type and time point are not known. Each CDR3 is given with its conserved first and last residue. A D gene is named only where the DNA matches it firmly.

CDR3 | D | J | length | V
CASSLDRNEKLFF | - | TRBJ1-4 | 13 | TRBV5-1
CASSRHSGGAIQGQFF | TRBD2 | TRBJ2-1 | 16 | TRBV6-5
CASKLGLNYGYTF | - | TRBJ1-2 | 13 | TRBV2
CASSTRPGAEQYF | - | TRBJ2-7 | 13 | TRBV7-3
CASSLSGGAGNQPQHF | TRBD1 | TRBJ1-5 | 16 | TRBV5-1
CASSALGTAKNTEAFF | TRBD1 | TRBJ1-1 | 16 | TRBV7-2
CASSLESSRANVLTF | - | TRBJ2-6 | 15 | TRBV12-3/TRBV12-4
CASSPDSRPDRGFTEAFF | TRBD1 | TRBJ1-1 | 18 | TRBV4-1
CASSQDPRDTIYF | - | TRBJ1-3 | 13 | TRBV4-3
CASSSRSDTQYF | - | TRBJ2-3 | 12 | TRBV9
CASSLTPQGQTSIHEQFF | - | TRBJ2-1 | 18 | TRBV5-1
CASSFVYQGLGSPLHF | - | TRBJ1-6 | 16 | TRBV5-1
CASSPPLAGAYEQYF | TRBD2 | TRBJ2-7 | 15 | TRBV18
CASSPDRVYKETQYF | TRBD1 | TRBJ2-5 | 15 | TRBV5-1
CSVHTGGRGYTF | TRBD1 | TRBJ1-2 | 12 | TRBV29-1
CASSEEGQYSDEQFF | - | TRBJ2-1 | 15 | TRBV6-1
CASSEYLYTEAFF | - | TRBJ1-1 | 13 | TRBV25-1
CASSPMAQSNEQFF | - | TRBJ2-1 | 14 | TRBV5-1
CSASGAVNTGELFF | - | TRBJ2-2 | 14 | TRBV20-1
CASSRDRDTSGANVLTF | TRBD1 | TRBJ2-6 | 17 | TRBV7-3
CSARDPFRSTGELFF | - | TRBJ2-2 | 15 | TRBV20-1
CASSPPHGEQYF | - | TRBJ2-7 | 12 | TRBV18
CATSRELGSPGRNEQFF | - | TRBJ2-1 | 17 | TRBV15
CASEGARNEQFF | TRBD1 | TRBJ2-1 | 12 | TRBV12-3/TRBV12-4
CASSPARTGELFF | - | TRBJ2-2 | 13 | TRBV4-3
CATRVGGDDSEAFF | - | TRBJ1-1 | 14 | TRBV24-1
CASSLGAEETQYF | - | TRBJ2-5 | 13 | TRBV7-7
CASSSDSGRTNEQFF | TRBD2 | TRBJ2-1 | 15 | TRBV7-3
CASSSRTLQETQYF | - | TRBJ2-5 | 14 | TRBV9
CSTQKGGDTGELFF | - | TRBJ2-2 | 14 | TRBV29-1
CASSLTPYYNSPLHF | - | TRBJ1-6 | 15 | TRBV5-6
CASTPSLAGANVLTF | - | TRBJ2-6 | 15 | TRBV7-2
CASSQSAHEQYF | - | TRBJ2-7 | 12 | TRBV19
CASTRDGGSYNEQFF | - | TRBJ2-1 | 15 | TRBV2
CATSRDLGSGYTF | - | TRBJ1-2 | 13 | TRBV15
CASSPRGADAPTYGYTF | - | TRBJ1-2 | 17 | TRBV12-3/TRBV12-4
CASSPTLRRETQYF | - | TRBJ2-5 | 14 | TRBV12-3/TRBV12-4
CASSLEGTDRYEQYF | - | TRBJ2-7 | 15 | TRBV5-1
CASSSGQGAANTGELFF | TRBD1 | TRBJ2-2 | 17 | TRBV7-9
CASSLSGTSGWNEQFF | TRBD2 | TRBJ2-1 | 16 | TRBV5-1
CASSARLGGSHEQYF | - | TRBJ2-7 | 15 | TRBV6-1
CASSLNREVGGRPTEAFF | - | TRBJ1-1 | 18 | TRBV11-3
CASSQEYTDTQYF | - | TRBJ2-3 | 13 | TRBV4-2
CASSFTDRATEAFF | TRBD1 | TRBJ1-1 | 14 | TRBV7-9
CASSSLSDRAHEAFF | TRBD1 | TRBJ1-1 | 15 | TRBV7-8
CSASAGAPDTGELFF | TRBD2 | TRBJ2-2 | 15 | TRBV20-1
CASSRPSGTGEQYF | - | TRBJ2-7 | 14 | TRBV7-9
CASSQEAGAYNEQFF | TRBD2 | TRBJ2-1 | 15 | TRBV3-1
CASSLDKLHYEQYF | - | TRBJ2-7 | 14 | TRBV5-1
CASRGDRTNYGYTF | TRBD1 | TRBJ1-2 | 14 | TRBV2
CASSPMGVRADSYGYTF | - | TRBJ1-2 | 17 | TRBV18
CASSSNRDSLRGQYF | TRBD1 | TRBJ2-7 | 15 | TRBV27
CASTVGLTQHF | - | TRBJ1-5 | 11 | TRBV2
CASSASGGDRDTQYF | TRBD2 | TRBJ2-3 | 15 | TRBV5-4
CASSYSGGTGAYEQYF | - | TRBJ2-7 | 16 | TRBV6-5
CAWSAGGTSFTGELFF | - | TRBJ2-2 | 16 | TRBV30
CSARGGPSNYGYTF | - | TRBJ1-2 | 14 | TRBV20-1
CASKVVVSGANVLTF | - | TRBJ2-6 | 15 | TRBV5-1
CSVEESLAGTDTQYF | TRBD2 | TRBJ2-3 | 15 | TRBV29-1